This is a list of T cell receptor beta chains from one sample in a study of T cell repertoires in cytomegalovirus infection. TCRdb fed the reads into MiXCR, producing one record per CDR3 protein. The data contain nearly 550,000 distinct CDR3 sequences, 15% to 20% of them seen just once; the ten biggest clones take up 24%. The specimen sequenced was CD8+ T cells from PBMCs. All receptors come from a human donor in good health (CMV status not recorded). Some clones in this sample may be carry-over from other donors' samples. Each CDR3 is given with its conserved first and last residue. The D gene is left open where the match is weak. Clone size is given for some rows only: seen once, a few or many times, or a class if the clone is expanded.

CDR3 protein | CDR3 DNA | J gene | D gene | V gene | clone size
CSSPRGSSYNEQFF | TGCAGTTCCCCCCGGGGGAGCTCCTACAATGAGCAGTTCTTC | TRBJ2-1 | - | TRBV20-1 | few
CASSQDRGLAASNEQFF | TGTGCCAGCAGCCAAGATCGTGGACTAGCGGCAAGCAATGAGCAGTTCTTC | TRBJ2-1 | TRBD2 | TRBV3-1 | few
CASSFLVGEEMNTEAFF | TGTGCCAGCAGCTTTCTAGTGGGGGAAGAGATGAACACTGAAGCTTTCTTT | TRBJ1-1 | - | TRBV7-3 | many
CASSPSGGPLAKNIQYF | TGCGCCAGCAGCCCTAGCGGGGGCCCTCTAGCCAAAAACATTCAGTACTTC | TRBJ2-4 | TRBD2 | TRBV5-1 | -
CASSHVGSGTHEKLFF | TGTGCCAGCAGCCACGTAGGGTCCGGGACGCATGAAAAACTGTTTTTT | TRBJ1-4 | - | TRBV3-1 | -
CASSLYLRSENQPQHF | TGTGCCAGCAGTCTCTACTTGCGCAGTGAGAATCAGCCCCAGCATTTT | TRBJ1-5 | - | TRBV12-3/TRBV12-4 | many
CASSYHPGTGGSGANVLTF | TGTGCCAGCAGTTATCACCCCGGGACAGGGGGTTCCGGGGCCAACGTCCTGACTTTC | TRBJ2-6 | TRBD1 | TRBV6-2/TRBV6-3 | many
CASSLALGNEQFF | TGTGCCAGCAGCTTAGCGCTTGGCAATGAGCAGTTCTTC | TRBJ2-1 | - | TRBV7-8 | many
CASSEYGSGHTEAFF | TGTGCCAGCAGTGAATATGGCAGTGGACACACTGAAGCTTTCTTT | TRBJ1-1 | - | TRBV25-1 | many
CASNRQGTNQPQHF | TGTGCCAGCAACCGACAGGGTACCAATCAGCCCCAGCATTTT | TRBJ1-5 | TRBD1 | TRBV12-3/TRBV12-4 | many
CASSRLGLAMGETQYF | TGTGCCAGCAGTCGCCTGGGACTAGCTATGGGAGAGACCCAGTACTTC | TRBJ2-5 | TRBD2 | TRBV6-1 | many
CASSPDRLSGNTIYF | TGTGCCAGCAGTCCGGACCGCCTCTCTGGAAACACCATATATTTT | TRBJ1-3 | - | TRBV12-3/TRBV12-4 | many
CASSDTGAVPYYGYIF | TGTGCCAGCAGCGATACAGGGGCCGTTCCCTACTATGGCTACATCTTC | TRBJ1-2 | TRBD1 | TRBV9 | -
CASSFWRDSYEQYF | TGTGCCAGCAGCTTTTGGCGGGATTCCTACGAGCAGTACTTC | TRBJ2-7 | - | TRBV7-9 | many
CASSAGASTDTQYF | TGTGCCAGCTCAGCGGGAGCCTCCACAGATACGCAGTATTTT | TRBJ2-3 | TRBD2 | TRBV6-2/TRBV6-3 | -